Sequencing of this TCR beta chain was carried out in a study of neurological immune-mediated disorders. The cDNA was produced through 5'RACE with 10-nucleotide random UMIs. TCRdb re-analysed the 5' RACE reads in MiXCR, keeping a single row per CDR3 protein. In the table there are roughly 98,000 distinct CDR3 sequences, roughly 13% of which are singletons. V lost 1 base, J lost 3 bases, and 10 bases lay in between. Germline V gene data show CDR1 as SGHRS and CDR2 as YFSETQ. CDR3 length: 14 residues. Time point described: longitudinal time-point 2. Ten or more counts support this clonotype. This receptor was obtained from a female donor with HTLV-1-associated myelopathy (HAM/TSP). The specimen was PBMCs. The chain recombines TRBV5-1 with TRBJ1-2, with D uncertain. CDR3 bases: TGCGCCAGCAGCTTGCCCTTTGCGGACTATGGCTACACCTTC. It is translated as CASSLPFADYGYTF.